The 26 T cell receptor beta chains below all came from one sample that was sequenced in a study of control samples from healthy donors and cancer patients. Data came from immunoSEQ multiplex PCR; TCRdb stores just in-frame clones and leaves some out. Of some 140,000 clones detected, roughly 94% appear once; the ten largest clones hold 14%. Sample: PBMCs. The receptors shown here come from a man aged 60 to 69 with colorectal cancer.

The V and J genes are TRBV6-1 and TRBJ2-7; the match to TRBD1 covers 7 bases. The junction had 3 bases not matched to a gene; V was cut back by 1 base and J by 3 bases. CDR1 is MNHNS, CDR2 SASEGT, per germline. The CDR3 is 14 residues long. The CDR3 region has the DNA TGTGCCAGCAGTGAAGGGGACAGTCACTACGAGCAGTACTTC. It is translated as CASSEGDSHYEQYF.

This chain uses TRBV6-2 or TRBV6-3 with TRBJ1-2; tentatively, D is TRBD1 (6 bases). The CDR3 runs to 14 residues. V was trimmed by 0 bases and J by 5 bases, leaving 10 bases between them. CDR1 is MNHEY and CDR2 is SVGEGT in the germline V gene. The DNA for the CDR3 is TGTGCCAGCAGTTACTCTTTGACAGGATATGGCTACACCTTC. Translation: CASSYSLTGYGYTF.

The chain employs TRBV3-1 (or the pseudogene TRBV3-2) and TRBJ2-7; 8 bases line up with TRBD2. Germline V gives CDR1 LGHDT, CDR2 YNNKEL (reference sequence). Losses at the gene ends were 4 bases for V and 2 bases for J; bases not matched to a gene: 4. This CDR3 is 14 amino acids long. This chain's CDR3 is CASSPLGGAYEQYF. CDR3 in DNA: TGTGCCAGCAGCCCACTCGGGGGGGCCTACGAGCAGTACTTC.

This clone was seen just once. The chain uses TRBV15 and TRBJ2-7; 8 bases line up with TRBD1. Per the germline V gene, CDR1 is LNHNV and CDR2 is YYDKDF (reference sequence). Losses at the gene ends were 4 bases for V and 4 bases for J; bases not matched to a gene: 9. The CDR3 is made up of 15 amino acids. DNA for the CDR3: TGTGCCACCAGCACCGGGGGCAGGGGGCTTTACGAGCAGTACTTC. Translation gives CATSTGGRGLYEQYF. Full variable domain (remainder filled in from reference TRBV15 and TRBJ2-7): DAMVIQNPRYQVTQFGKPVTLSCSQTLNHNVMYWYQQKSSQAPKLLFHYYDKDFNNEADTPDNFQSRRPNTSFCFLDIRSPGLGDTAMYLCATSTGGRGLYEQYFGPGTRLTVT.

The chain employs TRBV5-1 and TRBJ1-2, with 9 bases aligning to TRBD1. With 5 bases clipped from V and 3 bases from J, the junction kept 2 bases outside the gene matches. CDR3 length equals 13 residues. From germline, CDR1 is SGHRS and CDR2 YFSETQ. The CDR3 DNA sequence: TGCGCCAGCAGAAGACAGGGGGACTATGGCTACACCTTC. It yields the protein CASRRQGDYGYTF.

V gene TRBV19 combines with J gene TRBJ2-4, with D perhaps matching TRBD1 or TRBD2 (5 bases each). Trimming took 5 bases from V and 0 from J, leaving 11 bases between them. The V gene's germline CDR1 is LNHDA and CDR2 SQIVND (reference sequence). The CDR3 loop spans 15 amino acids. The CDR3 region is CASSPGRLAKNIQYF. For the CDR3, the DNA is TGTGCCAGTAGTCCGGGACGGCTAGCCAAAAACATTCAGTACTTC.

This chain uses TRBV15 with TRBJ2-5; D is undetermined. The CDR3 loop spans 14 amino acids. The V end lost 0 bases, the J end lost 1 base, and 6 bases lay between the germline ends. Germline CDR1 and CDR2: LNHNV and YYDKDF (reference sequence). DNA for the CDR3: TGTGCCACCAGCAGAGATAACAGCCAAGAGACCCAGTACTTC. This translates into CATSRDNSQETQYF.

This clone was observed a single time. V usage is TRBV6-6 and J usage is TRBJ2-3; no clear D. With 9 bases removed from V and 4 bases from J, the gap between germline ends came to 11 bases. CDR3 length: 12 residues. Germline CDR1 and CDR2: MNHNY and SVGAGI (reference sequence). For the CDR3, the DNA is TGTGCCAGTACTTGGACGCCAGATACGCAGTATTTT. The encoded protein is CASTWTPDTQYF.

V is TRBV5-6 and J is TRBJ1-2; TRBD1 matches 7 bases. V shed 4 bases and J 3 bases; nucleotides not matched to a gene: 0. Germline V gene sequence: CDR1 SGHDT, CDR2 YYEEEE. This CDR3 has 12 amino acids. In DNA form, the CDR3 reads TGTGCCAGCAGCCAGGGGGACTATGGCTACACCTTC. Protein sequence: CASSQGDYGYTF.

The gene calls are TRBV7-6 and TRBJ1-2, with unresolved D. The CDR3 runs 14 residues. Germline V CDR1 and CDR2: SGHVS, FNYEAQ. Trimming cost V 5 bases and J 2 bases, with 12 bases left between them. In DNA form, the CDR3 reads TGTGCCAGCAGCCCAGGATTCACAAACTATGGCTACACCTTC. This encodes CASSPGFTNYGYTF.

The rearrangement links TRBV5-4 to TRBJ2-7; D may match TRBD1 or TRBD2 (5 bases each). Germline V gene lookup returns CDR1 SGHNT and CDR2 YYREEE (reference sequence). The V end lost 2 bases, the J end lost 0 bases, and 21 bases lay between the germline ends. The CDR3 runs to 18 residues. In DNA form, the CDR3 reads TGTGCCAGCAGCTTTTGGTATTCTGGGGACGGGAACTCCTACGAGCAGTACTTC. It specifies CASSFWYSGDGNSYEQYF.

The chain couples TRBV9 to TRBJ1-2; D is unresolved. Trimming took 3 bases from V and 4 from J, leaving 13 bases between them. Germline CDR1 reads SGDLS; CDR2 reads YYNGEE. This CDR3 is built from 14 residues. CDR3 nucleotides: TGTGCCAGCAGCGGACCCTTCTGGGCCTATGGCTACACCTTC. Its protein product is CASSGPFWAYGYTF.

V usage is TRBV6-5 and J usage is TRBJ1-1; tentative D call: TRBD1 (5 bases). Deletions cut 7 bases from V and 6 bases from J, with 12 bases between. The germline V gene has CDR1 MNHEY and CDR2 SVGAGI. This CDR3 region has 12 residues. CDR3 sequence: CASIKRGAEAFF. Written as DNA, the CDR3 is TGTGCCAGCATTAAGCGGGGGGCTGAAGCTTTCTTT.

The chain links TRBV5-6 to TRBJ1-3; possibly TRBD1 for D (5 bases). The ends were cut back, 1 base at V and 0 bases at J, with 11 bases in the middle. Germline-derived CDR1 and CDR2 are SGHDT and YYEEEE. CDR3 size: 16 residues. In DNA, the CDR3 is TGTGCCAGCAGCTTGTGGGGGGTCGCCTCTGGAAACACCATATATTTT. It yields the protein CASSLWGVASGNTIYF. Filled out from reference TRBV5-6 and TRBJ1-3, the complete variable domain reads DAGVTQSPTHLIKTRGQQVTLRCSPKSGHDTVSWYQQALGQGPQFIFQYYEEEERQRGNFPDRFSGHQFPNYSSELNVNALLLGDSALYLCASSLWGVASGNTIYFGEGSWLTVV.

The chain combines TRBV6-4 with TRBJ2-5; D remains ambiguous. The germline CDR1 and CDR2 sequences are MRHNA and SNTAGT. The V and J ends lost 2 bases and 2 bases respectively, with 12 bases between them. This CDR3 region has 15 residues. The CDR3 bases are TGTGCCAGCAGTGACGTTGGTGCGTTGCAAGAGACCCAGTACTTC. It encodes CASSDVGALQETQYF.

V and J are TRBV29-1 and TRBJ2-2; TRBD2 matches 7 bases. Trimming at V came to 7 bases and at J to 1 base, leaving 3 bases not matched to a gene. This CDR3 contains 13 residues. Germline-derived CDR1 and CDR2 are SQVTM and ANQGSEA. As DNA, the CDR3 is TGCAGCGCTGGGGGGGGGAACACCGGGGAGCTGTTTTTT. Translated, it gives CSAGGGNTGELFF.

The rearrangement joins TRBV11-2 to TRBJ1-4; 8 bases fit TRBD1. Trimming at V came to 5 bases and at J to 8 bases, leaving 10 bases not matched to a gene. CDR1 SGHAT and CDR2 FQNNGV come from the germline V gene. This CDR3 comprises 15 residues. This CDR3 reads CASSANRGLREKLFF. For the CDR3, the DNA is TGTGCCAGCAGCGCCAACAGGGGGTTGAGAGAAAAACTGTTTTTT.

The CDR3 nucleotides read TGTGCCAGTAGTATTGGGCAGCTCAGCTCCTACAATGAGCAGTTCTTC. Its translation: CASSIGQLSSYNEQFF. This chain connects TRBV19 to TRBJ2-1; no clear D. Germline V lookup: CDR1 LNHDA, CDR2 SQIVND (reference sequence). The CDR3 loop spans 16 amino acids. Trimming took off 3 bases at V and 0 bases at J, with 12 bases between the two ends.

The chain couples TRBV24-1 to TRBJ1-2, with 10 bases fitting TRBD1. The V and J ends lost 3 bases and 6 bases, in that order; junction bases with no gene match: 9. This CDR3 has 16 residues. Germline CDR1 is KGHDR and CDR2 is SFDVKD. The CDR3 reads CATSDEVDRGLDGYTF. CDR3 DNA sequence: TGTGCCACCAGTGATGAAGTAGACAGGGGGCTCGATGGCTACACCTTC.

This clone showed up just once. V usage is TRBV12-3 or TRBV12-4 and J usage is TRBJ2-7; no clear D gene. The CDR3 spans 11 residues. V was clipped by 5 bases and J by 3 bases, with 5 bases between them. CDR3 residues: CASSVDYEQYF. The CDR3, as DNA: TGTGCCAGCAGTGTTGACTACGAGCAGTACTTC.

The rearrangement joins TRBV5-1 to TRBJ2-2; D remains ambiguous. The V and J ends lost 0 bases and 2 bases respectively, with 11 bases between them. CDR3 length equals 16 residues. Germline V gene data show CDR1 as SGHRS and CDR2 as YFSETQ. DNA for the CDR3: TGCGCCAGCAGCTTGGGGGCAGAAATAAACACCGGGGAGCTGTTTTTT. It is translated as CASSLGAEINTGELFF.

Turning to this clone: The sample contains more than one DNA sequence encoding this CDR3. V and J are TRBV30 and TRBJ1-2; D is unresolved. There are 12 residues in the CDR3. Germline assignment: CDR1 GTSNPN and CDR2 SVGIG (reference sequence). V was clipped by 0 bases and J by 5 bases, with 7 bases between them. The CDR3: CAWSVLGYGYTF. CDR3 nucleotides: TGTGCCTGGAGTGTACTTGGATATGGCTACACCTTC.

V gene TRBV3-1 (or the pseudogene TRBV3-2) combines with J gene TRBJ1-5; D gene uncertain. The CDR3 loop spans 13 amino acids. CDR1 and CDR2 from the germline V gene are LGHDT and YNNKEL (reference sequence). V was clipped by 0 bases and J by 6 bases, with 6 bases between them. Here the CDR3 reads CASSQDLGQPQHF. The CDR3 bases are TGTGCCAGCAGCCAAGATCTCGGTCAGCCCCAGCATTTT.

The V and J genes are TRBV18 and TRBJ1-3; D may be TRBD1 (5 bases). The V end was cut by 0 bases, the J end by 7 bases, with 10 bases between. Germline values: CDR1 KGHSH, CDR2 LQKENI. This CDR3 is 14 amino acids long. DNA for the CDR3: TGTGCCAGCTCACCACCTCCGGCAGGGAACACCATATATTTT. The encoded protein is CASSPPPAGNTIYF.

In nucleotides, the CDR3 is TGTGCCAGCAGCTTAGATCCCAACCCTGAAGCTTTCTTT. It codes for CASSLDPNPEAFF. The chain is built from TRBV7-9 and TRBJ1-1; D is ambiguous. This CDR3 comprises 13 residues. V was shortened by 1 base and J by 6 bases, with 9 bases between the two germline ends. CDR1 is SEHNR, CDR2 FQNEAQ, per germline (reference sequence).

CDR3 sequence reads: CAISTRDRDNEQFF. In DNA, the CDR3 is TGTGCCATCAGTACCCGGGACAGGGACAATGAGCAGTTCTTC. The V gene is TRBV10-3, the J gene TRBJ2-1; TRBD1 matches 9 bases. V shed 5 bases and J 5 bases; nucleotides not matched to a gene: 4. The CDR3 is 14 residues long. Germline-derived CDR1 and CDR2 are ENHRY and SYGVKD.